The 17 T cell receptor beta chains listed next were all sequenced from one sample in a study of OX40 agonist ivuxolimab in advanced cancers. Method: immunoSEQ multiplex PCR; TCRdb's copy keeps in-frame clones and lacks some. The table shows tens of thousands of clones, with roughly 84% occurring only once. Source: CD4+ or CD8+ T cells sorted from blood, taken in a trial of the OX40 agonist ivuxolimab. The receptors come from an adult with an advanced solid tumor such as melanoma, head and neck, liver or kidney cancer.

This rearrangement joins TRBV6-5 to TRBJ2-7; 9 bases match TRBD2. The CDR3 runs 13 residues. Germline trimming cut 4 bases from V and 3 bases from J; bases unmatched to any gene: 1. CDR1 is MNHEY, CDR2 SVGAGI, per germline. The CDR3 coding sequence is TGTGCCAGCAGTTTAGCGGGAGTCTACGAGCAGTACTTC. It translates to CASSLAGVYEQYF.

This sequence joins TRBV7-9 and TRBJ2-5; 11 nucleotides line up with TRBD2. The ends lost 3 bases at V and 5 bases at J; junction bases unmatched: 8. CDR1 is SEHNR and CDR2 is FQNEAQ in the germline V gene (reference sequence). The CDR3 totals 16 residues. The CDR3 coding sequence is TGTGCCAGCAGCTTCAATAGCGGGAGGGCAGGGGAGACCCAGTACTTC. Residues: CASSFNSGRAGETQYF.

The chain recombines TRBV19 with TRBJ2-7; no clear D gene. Germline loops: CDR1 LNHDA, CDR2 SQIVND (reference sequence). The CDR3 covers 16 residues. V was clipped by 4 bases and J by 5 bases, with 21 bases between them. CDR3 sequence: CASSTPRLGSAHEQYF. The DNA for the CDR3 is TGTGCCAGTAGTACCCCCCGTCTTGGAAGCGCCCACGAGCAGTACTTC. The full variable domain, its missing parts supplied by reference TRBV19 and TRBJ2-7, is DGGITQSPKYLFRKEGQNVTLSCEQNLNHDAMYWYRQDPGQGLRLIYYSQIVNDFQKGDIAEGYSVSREKKESFPLTVTSAQKNPTAFYLCASSTPRLGSAHEQYFGPGTRLTVT.

The chain has TRBV5-6 and TRBJ2-3; the match to TRBD2 covers 8 bases. The V gene end was trimmed by 3 bases and the J gene end by 2 bases; junction bases not matched to a gene: 5. The CDR3 has 15 residues. Looked up from germline, CDR1 is SGHDT and CDR2 is YYEEEE. CDR3 loop: CASSSAGAATDTQYF. CDR3 bases: TGTGCCAGCAGCTCAGCGGGAGCTGCCACAGATACGCAGTATTTT.

V is TRBV2 and J is TRBJ2-1; 13 bases map to TRBD2. Germline V gene data show CDR1 as SNHLY and CDR2 as FYNNEI. This CDR3 comprises 15 residues. The ends lost 6 bases at V and 6 bases at J; junction bases unmatched: 5. The CDR3 bases are TGTGCCAGCAGGCCACGGACTAGCGGGGGCAATGAGCAGTTCTTC. Its translation: CASRPRTSGGNEQFF.

This clone appeared a few times. The chain uses TRBV6-1 and TRBJ2-7; 8 nucleotides agree with TRBD2. This CDR3 is built from 15 residues. Germline V gene sequence: CDR1 MNHNS, CDR2 SASEGT. Trimming took 11 bases from V and 2 from J; bases not matched to a gene: 14. In DNA, the CDR3 is TGTGCCTCCCTAGCGGGTCCCGAAGCAACCTACGAGCAGTACTTC. This translates into CASLAGPEATYEQYF.

The chain couples TRBV18 to TRBJ2-7; 13 bases agree with TRBD2. This CDR3 region has 15 residues. CDR1 is KGHSH, CDR2 LQKENI, per germline. V gave up 3 bases and J gave up 6 bases; unmatched junction bases: 5. CDR3 bases: TGTGCCAGCTCACCTAGGACTAGCGGGAGCGGCGAGCAGTACTTC. The encoded protein is CASSPRTSGSGEQYF.

The chain carries TRBV11-3 and TRBJ2-3, with D perhaps assigned TRBD1 or TRBD2 (5 bases each). This CDR3 is built from 14 residues. The V gene lost 2 bases and the J gene lost 2 bases, with 8 bases spanning the gap. Germline lookup yields CDR1 SGHNT and CDR2 YENEEA. CDR3 amino acids: CASSLTGPTDTQYF. The CDR3 DNA reads as TGTGCCAGCAGCTTAACGGGGCCCACAGATACGCAGTATTTT.

The chain combines TRBV6-5 with TRBJ2-4, with D perhaps TRBD2 (5 bases). V was pared by 6 bases and J by 1 base, with 10 bases between. Per germline, CDR1 MNHEY and CDR2 SVGAGI. The length of the CDR3 is 14 residues. The CDR3 region is CASRPGEAKNIQYF. The CDR3 nucleotides are TGTGCCAGCAGACCCGGGGAGGCCAAAAACATTCAGTACTTC.

The chain joins TRBV7-2 to TRBJ2-7; 10 bases fit TRBD2. Germline lookup yields CDR1 SGHTA and CDR2 FQGNSA. The CDR3 covers 15 residues. V was clipped by 5 bases and J by 3 bases; unmatched bases: 7. The CDR3 region has the DNA TGTGCCAGCAGCCTGCTAGCGGGAGAAATCTACGAGCAGTACTTC. It yields the protein CASSLLAGEIYEQYF.

This chain joins TRBV7-2 and TRBJ1-4; D is undetermined. The V and J ends lost 4 bases and 3 bases respectively, with 12 bases between them. From germline, CDR1 is SGHTA and CDR2 FQGNSA. CDR3 length: 15 residues. The chain's CDR3 is CASSSSGQPNEKLFF. CDR3 nucleotides: TGTGCCAGCAGCTCCTCGGGCCAGCCTAATGAAAAACTGTTTTTT.

The rearrangement uses TRBV5-1 and TRBJ1-4; D unclear. V was shortened by 3 bases and J by 0 bases, with 9 bases between the two germline ends. Germline V gene data show CDR1 as SGHRS and CDR2 as YFSETQ. CDR3 length: 15 residues. The CDR3 nucleotides read TGCGCCAGCAGCTCGGATAGCCCAACTAATGAAAAACTGTTTTTT. It is translated as CASSSDSPTNEKLFF.

The J gene is TRBJ2-2, the V gene TRBV7-9; unclear D gene. The V gene lost 5 bases and the J gene lost 0 bases, with 19 bases spanning the gap. The V gene's germline CDR1 is SEHNR and CDR2 FQNEAQ (reference sequence). This CDR3 contains 18 residues. The CDR3 here is CASSHALGLSANTGELFF. CDR3 sequence (DNA): TGTGCCAGCAGCCATGCCCTAGGGTTGTCCGCGAACACCGGGGAGCTGTTTTTT. The full variable domain, rest sourced from reference TRBV7-9 and TRBJ2-2, is DTGVSQNPRHKITKRGQNVTFRCDPISEHNRLYWYRQTLGQGPEFLTYFQNEAQLEKSRLLSDRFSAERPKGSFSTLEIQRTEQGDSAMYLCASSHALGLSANTGELFFGEGSRLTVL.

The rearrangement uses TRBV28 and TRBJ2-3; the match to TRBD1 covers 7 bases. In germline, CDR1 is MDHEN, CDR2 SYDVKM. The CDR3 length is 14 residues. The V segment lost 5 bases and the J segment 3 bases; nucleotides outside the gene matches: 5. The DNA for the CDR3 is TGTGCCAGCAGTACTCGACAGGGAACAGATACGCAGTATTTT. Translating gives CASSTRQGTDTQYF.

The chain carries TRBV10-3 and TRBJ1-5; D uncertain. V shed 4 bases and J shed 6 bases, with 7 bases lying between them. The germline V gene has CDR1 ENHRY and CDR2 SYGVKD. CDR3 length: 12 amino acids. CDR3 DNA sequence: TGTGCCATCAGTGCCGGGTCTCAGCCCCAGCATTTT. Residues: CAISAGSQPQHF.

Worth noting for this clone: Other DNA variants within this sample encode the same CDR3. J is TRBJ1-2 and V is TRBV18; maybe TRBD1 (5 bases). Trimming took off 2 bases at V and 7 bases at J, with 11 bases between the two ends. The germline V gene has CDR1 KGHSH and CDR2 LQKENI. There are 13 residues in the CDR3. The CDR3 region is CASSPGTGGGYTF. In DNA, the CDR3 is TGTGCCAGCTCACCAGGAACAGGAGGTGGCTACACCTTC. Combining the CDR3 with reference TRBV18 and TRBJ1-2 gives the whole variable domain NAGVMQNPRHLVRRRGQEARLRCSPMKGHSHVYWYRQLPEEGLKFMVYLQKENIIDESGMPKERFSAEFPKEGPSILRIQQVVRGDSAAYFCASSPGTGGGYTFGSGTRLTVV.

The CDR3 loop is CASSYGLAGQETQYF. The DNA of the CDR3 is TGTGCCAGCAGCTATGGACTAGCGGGACAAGAGACCCAGTACTTC. This rearrangement joins TRBV5-4 to TRBJ2-5; TRBD2 aligns across 12 bases. This CDR3 contains 15 residues. Trimming at V came to 3 bases and at J to 2 bases, leaving 2 bases not matched to a gene. Germline CDR1 SGHNT, CDR2 YYREEE (reference sequence).